This TCR beta chain was observed in a study of shared clonotypes between healthy human individuals. Overall study findings and caveats: Clonotypes that were shared across a few donors made up 4.5% to 5% of naive CD4 clonotypes. Naive subsets tended to show greater estimated richness than memory subsets.

Germline V gene data show CDR1 as SGHVS and CDR2 as FQNEAQ. The CDR3 runs 19 residues. V shed 5 bases, J shed 3 bases, and the junction held 16 bases outside the gene matches. Sequencing used immunoSEQ multiplex PCR; TCRdb keeps in-frame clones, though not all of them. The sample comprises about 1.1 million clones, about four fifths of which are singletons, and under 0.65% rests with the top ten. A note on this clone: Its specificity is unknown.

Both subsets, CD45RA+ naive and CD45RA-negative memory, were split from the CD4+ cells. This receptor was obtained from a man between 18 and 35 years old in good health. Some clones in this sample may be carry-over from other donors' samples. The sequencing input was memory CD4+ T cells from PBMCs. The subset was: CD45RA-negative fraction. The genes are TRBV7-8 and TRBJ2-7; 13 nucleotides match TRBD2. CDR3 protein: CASSVRLGTSGTPSYEQYF. DNA of the CDR3: TGTGCCAGCAGCGTTCGCCTCGGGACTAGCGGGACACCGAGCTACGAGCAGTACTTC.